Listed below are T cell receptor beta chains from one sample, sequenced in a study of blood T cell repertoires in COVID-19. The method was immunoSEQ multiplex PCR; TCRdb's version includes in-frame clones alone and lacks a portion of them. The sample contains around 250,000 clones, approximately 85% of which appear only once. Sequencing used PBMCs or T cells enriched from blood (not recorded which). The receptors here all came from a woman in her 50s who had recovered from COVID-19. Each CDR3 is given with its conserved first and last residue. D genes are given only for firm matches. The size field is filled for only some rows; it gives once, few, many or a size class.

. TRBJ2-5 TRBD2 TRBV14 TGTGCCAGCAGCCAAGGGACTAGCGGGAGTTGGGAGACCCAGTACTTC CASSQGTSGSWETQYF
. TRBJ2-7 TRBD2 TRBV28 TGTGCCAGCAGTCCTTACAATGCGGCGGGAGGCAGGGAGCAGTACTTC CASSPYNAAGGREQYF
. TRBJ2-1 . TRBV20-1 TGCAGTGCTAGTAGGCCACCCCGGGGTGAGCAGTTCTTC CSASRPPRGEQFF
once TRBJ1-4 . TRBV6-6 TGTGCCAGCACCGAGGGGGGGGAAAAACTGTTTTTT CASTEGGEKLFF
. TRBJ1-4 . TRBV4-2 TGTGCCAGCAGCCAAGAATCGTGGCAGGAGGGGGAAAAACTGTTTTTT CASSQESWQEGEKLFF
. TRBJ1-5 . TRBV10-1 TGCGCCAGCAGTGAATCGGGGAGTAATCAGCCCCAGCATTTT CASSESGSNQPQHF
once TRBJ2-1 TRBD2 TRBV5-6 TGTGCCAGCAGCGAATCACTAGCGGGAGGCCCCCCGCAGTTCTTC CASSESLAGGPPQFF
. TRBJ2-3 TRBD2 TRBV18 TGTGCCAGCTCAGTTCTAGCGGGAGACGCAGATACGCAGTATTTT CASSVLAGDADTQYF
. TRBJ2-2 TRBD1 TRBV5-4 TGTGCCAGCAGAGGGGACAGCACCGGGGAGCTGTTTTTT CASRGDSTGELFF
. TRBJ1-2 . TRBV18 TGTGCCAGCTCACCTGGCAGGGAGGCTGGCTACACCTTC CASSPGREAGYTF
. TRBJ2-7 . TRBV7-9 TGTGCCAGCAGCGCGGGACAGCTCCCAGGCGAGCAATACTTC CASSAGQLPGEQYF
many TRBJ1-1 . TRBV7-9 TGTGCCAGCAGCGAGGAGGGACGGAACACTGAAGCTTTCTTT CASSEEGRNTEAFF
. TRBJ1-6 . TRBV9 TGTGCCAGCAGCCATGGACTTGAGGATTCACCCCTCCACTTT CASSHGLEDSPLHF
. TRBJ1-6 . TRBV6-5 TGTGCCAGCCGATTCACAGGTTACGGGTCACCCCTCCACTTT CASRFTGYGSPLHF
once TRBJ2-7 TRBD1 TRBV15 TGTGCCACCAGCAGACGCTCCGGGACAGGGGACGACGAGCAGTACTTC CATSRRSGTGDDEQYF
. TRBJ2-7 . TRBV18 TGTGCCAGCTCACTTCCTAGCTCCTACGAGCAGTACTTC CASSLPSSYEQYF
. TRBJ1-1 . TRBV28 TGTGCCAGCAGTTTATGGTCAGGTTGGGCTTTCTTT CASSLWSGWAFF
. TRBJ1-2 TRBD1 TRBV7-9 TGTGCCAGCAGCTTCCTAGCGACAGGGAACTATGGCTACACCTTC CASSFLATGNYGYTF
. TRBJ2-7 . TRBV18 TGTGCCAGCTCACCATCAACAGTTGCCTCCTACGAGCAGTACTTC CASSPSTVASYEQYF
. TRBJ2-5 . TRBV27 TGTGCCAGCAGTGCCCCAGGTGCCCAAGAGACCCAGTACTTC CASSAPGAQETQYF
. TRBJ1-5 . TRBV19 TGTGCCAGTAGTATAGATGGCGCAGGATGGCAGCCCCAGCATTTT CASSIDGAGWQPQHF
. TRBJ1-2 . TRBV19 TGTGCCAGTAGCGGACACATATACTATGGCTACACCTTC CASSGHIYYGYTF
. TRBJ2-1 . TRBV5-1 TGCGCCAGCAGCTTGTTTAGGGGGTTCGACAATGAGCAGTTCTTC CASSLFRGFDNEQFF
. TRBJ2-2 . TRBV5-1 TGCGCCAGCAGCTCCCGGGACACCGGCACCGGGGAGCTGTTTTTT CASSSRDTGTGELFF
. TRBJ2-7 . TRBV19 TGTGCCAGTAGTATCGGGTTGCGGGCCACATTCTACGAGCAGTACTTC CASSIGLRATFYEQYF
. TRBJ1-5 TRBD1 TRBV30 TGTGCCTGGAGCCTCGGGACAGGTCATCAGCCCCAGCATTTT CAWSLGTGHQPQHF
. TRBJ2-7 . TRBV20-1 TGCAGTGCTAGTTGGGGACAATTTACGGCAGAGCAGTACTTC CSASWGQFTAEQYF
once TRBJ2-1 . TRBV9 TGTGCCAGCAGCGTAGGCGTGGAGAATGAGCAGTTCTTC CASSVGVENEQFF
. TRBJ2-7 TRBD2 TRBV29-1 TGCAGCGTTGAAGACGTAGCGGGACGCCCGGGGGAGCAGTACTTC CSVEDVAGRPGEQYF
. TRBJ1-5 . TRBV5-6 TGTGCCAGCAGCCTGGAGCTAAATCAGCCCCAGCATTTT CASSLELNQPQHF
few TRBJ2-7 . TRBV4-1 TGCGCCAGCAGCCAAGACTTCAGAATCCACGAGCAGTACTTC CASSQDFRIHEQYF
. TRBJ1-1 . TRBV6-5 TGTGCCAGCAGGGAGGGGAACACTGAAGCTTTCTTT CASREGNTEAFF
few TRBJ2-7 TRBD1 TRBV2 TGTGCCAGCAGGTCGACAGGGGGGGCCGCTGAGCAGTACTTC CASRSTGGAAEQYF
. TRBJ1-2 . TRBV20-1 TGCAGTGCTAGTGAAGAGGGTATCGGCTACACCTTC CSASEEGIGYTF
. TRBJ1-1 TRBD1 TRBV6-5 TGTGCCAGCCGACAGGGTAACACTGAAGCTTTCTTT CASRQGNTEAFF
. TRBJ1-1 . TRBV4-2 TGTGCCAGCAGCCAAGACGCAGGCACCACTGAAGCTTTCTTT CASSQDAGTTEAFF
. TRBJ1-2 TRBD1 TRBV12-5 TGTGCTAGTGGCCTGACAGGGTTTAACTATGGCTACACCTTC CASGLTGFNYGYTF
few TRBJ1-2 . TRBV29-1 TGCAGCGCCGGGGGATTGTATGGCTACACCTTC CSAGGLYGYTF